A selection of T cell receptor beta chains follows, all from one sample in a study of blood T cell repertoires in COVID-19. Repertoires were generated with immunoSEQ multiplex PCR, while TCRdb's copy carries only in-frame clones and drops some. The sample lists under 250,000 clones, roughly 80% occurring once. The sequencing sample was made of peripheral blood. The source of these receptors is a woman aged 18-30 years with acute or convalescent COVID-19. CDR3s include the opening cysteine and the closing phenylalanine or tryptophan. A D gene is named only where the DNA matches it firmly. A clone size is listed for some rows: how often the clone was seen (once, few, many), or a class if it is expanded.

v_gene	abundance	j_gene	d_gene	CDR3aa	CDR3nt
TRBV28	NA	TRBJ1-1	NA	CASRAVQVRAFF	TGTGCCAGCAGGGCGGTACAGGTTCGTGCTTTCTTT
TRBV28	NA	TRBJ1-1	TRBD1	CASRPRTGGGEAFF	TGTGCCAGCAGACCGAGGACAGGGGGCGGGGAAGCTTTCTTT
TRBV18	few	TRBJ2-7	NA	CASSPQYLDSYEQYF	TGTGCCAGCTCACCACAGTATTTGGACAGCTACGAGCAGTACTTC
TRBV27	NA	TRBJ2-2	NA	CASRTGTHATGELFF	TGTGCCAGCAGGACCGGGACTCACGCCACCGGGGAGCTGTTTTTT
TRBV2	NA	TRBJ1-1	NA	CASSVDRGNTEAFF	TGTGCCAGCAGTGTCGACAGAGGGAACACTGAAGCTTTCTTT
TRBV7-2	NA	TRBJ2-3	NA	CASRSRGTDTQYF	TGTGCCAGCAGGTCAAGGGGGACAGATACGCAGTATTTT
TRBV19	few	TRBJ1-4	TRBD1	CASKVDRANEKLFF	TGTGCCTCAAAAGTCGACAGGGCGAATGAAAAACTGTTTTTT
TRBV2	NA	TRBJ2-3	NA	CASLAPETDTQYF	TGTGCCAGTCTAGCGCCGGAAACAGATACGCAGTATTTT
TRBV29-1	NA	TRBJ1-3	NA	CSAIPGRAGNTIYF	TGCAGCGCTATACCAGGGAGGGCTGGAAACACCATATATTTT
TRBV9	NA	TRBJ2-2	NA	CASSPGNTGELFF	TGTGCCAGCAGCCCAGGGAACACCGGGGAGCTGTTTTTT
TRBV28	NA	TRBJ2-3	NA	CASSFGLGPDTQYF	TGTGCCAGCAGTTTTGGGTTGGGGCCAGATACGCAGTATTTT
TRBV28	NA	TRBJ2-7	TRBD1	CASSQGGQPIYEQYF	TGTGCCAGCAGCCAAGGGGGACAGCCGATATACGAGCAGTACTTC
TRBV5-8	NA	TRBJ2-7	NA	CASSHDRLEQYF	TGTGCCAGCAGCCATGACAGGCTGGAGCAGTACTTC
TRBV13	once	TRBJ1-4	NA	CASSAGGWLGANEKLFF	TGTGCCAGCAGCGCTGGCGGGTGGCTCGGAGCTAATGAAAAACTGTTTTTT
TRBV28	NA	TRBJ2-7	NA	CASSPLDYTPEQYF	TGTGCCAGCAGTCCTCTTGACTACACGCCCGAGCAGTACTTC
TRBV27	NA	TRBJ2-1	TRBD2	CASSSEAGPTSHEQFF	TGTGCCAGCAGTTCGGAAGCGGGACCTACCTCCCATGAGCAGTTCTTC
TRBV15	NA	TRBJ2-1	TRBD2	CATSRETWTSGRSNEQFF	TGTGCCACCAGCAGAGAGACCTGGACTAGCGGGAGGAGTAATGAGCAGTTCTTC
TRBV3-1/TRBV3-2	NA	TRBJ1-3	NA	CASSPPPAVVRDTIYF	TGTGCCAGCAGCCCGCCCCCCGCGGTGGTACGGGACACCATATATTTT